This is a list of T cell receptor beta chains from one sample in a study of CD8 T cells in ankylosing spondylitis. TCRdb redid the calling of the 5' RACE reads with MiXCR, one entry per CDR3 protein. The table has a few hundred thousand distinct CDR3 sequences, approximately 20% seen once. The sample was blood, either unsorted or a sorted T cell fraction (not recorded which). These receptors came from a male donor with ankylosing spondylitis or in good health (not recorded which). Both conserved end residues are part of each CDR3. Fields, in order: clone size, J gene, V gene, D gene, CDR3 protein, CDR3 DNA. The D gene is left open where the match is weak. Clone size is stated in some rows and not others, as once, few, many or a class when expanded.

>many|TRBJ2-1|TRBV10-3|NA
CAISERGVGYNEQFF
TGTGCCATCAGTGAGCGCGGGGTGGGCTACAATGAGCAGTTCTTC
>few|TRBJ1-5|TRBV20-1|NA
CSARDLYGAGQPQHF
TGCAGTGCTAGAGATCTCTACGGGGCAGGTCAGCCCCAGCATTTT
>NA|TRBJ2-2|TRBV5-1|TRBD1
CASGTGGTGELFF
TGCGCCAGCGGCACAGGGGGCACCGGGGAGCTGTTTTTT
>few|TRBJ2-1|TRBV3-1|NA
CASSQDSYYNEQFF
TGTGCCAGCAGCCAAGATTCCTACTACAATGAGCAGTTCTTC
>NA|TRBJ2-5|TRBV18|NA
CASSRDSLEETQYF
TGTGCCAGCTCGCGGGACAGCTTAGAGGAGACCCAGTACTTC
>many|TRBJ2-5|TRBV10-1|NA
CASSDGLQETQYF
TGCGCCAGCAGTGATGGACTCCAAGAGACCCAGTACTTC
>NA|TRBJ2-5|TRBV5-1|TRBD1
CASSNPGQGQETQYF
TGCGCCAGCAGCAACCCAGGACAGGGACAAGAGACCCAGTACTTC
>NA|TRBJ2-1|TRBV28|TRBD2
CASRPAGVAGVGQFF
TGTGCCAGCAGACCCGCGGGGGTAGCGGGAGTAGGGCAGTTCTTC
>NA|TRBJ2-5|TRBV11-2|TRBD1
CASSLGGQGRRETQYF
TGTGCCAGCAGCTTAGGCGGACAGGGGAGGAGGGAGACCCAGTACTTC
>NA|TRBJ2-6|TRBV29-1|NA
CSVTTNSGANVLTF
TGCAGCGTTACGACAAACTCTGGGGCCAACGTCCTGACTTTC
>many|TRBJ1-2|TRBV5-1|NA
CASSKSGEAKYGYTF
TGCGCCAGCAGTAAGTCAGGGGAAGCAAAGTATGGCTACACCTTC
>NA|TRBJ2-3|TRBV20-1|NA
CSARDIPAGATSTDTQYF
TGCAGTGCTAGAGATATACCTGCGGGGGCTACTAGCACAGATACGCAGTATTTT
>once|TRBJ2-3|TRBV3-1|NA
CATSQVRGDTDTQYF
TGTGCCACCAGCCAAGTAAGGGGCGACACAGATACGCAGTATTTT
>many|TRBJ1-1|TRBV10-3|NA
CAISGRENTEAFF
TGTGCCATCAGTGGAAGGGAGAACACTGAAGCTTTCTTT
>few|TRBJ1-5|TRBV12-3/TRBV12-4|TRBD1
CASSKRSRDRVNQPQHF
TGTGCCAGCAGCAAGAGGTCCCGAGACAGGGTAAATCAGCCCCAGCATTTT
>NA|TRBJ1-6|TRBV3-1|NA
CASSPNGYSPLHF
TGTGCCAGCAGCCCTAACGGCTATTCACCCCTCCACTTT
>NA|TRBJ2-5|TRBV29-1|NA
CSGGQGRGTQYF
TGCAGCGGGGGGCAGGGAAGGGGGACCCAGTACTTC
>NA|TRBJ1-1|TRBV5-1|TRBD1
CASSAGQGGTEAFF
TGCGCCAGCAGCGCGGGACAGGGTGGCACTGAAGCTTTCTTT
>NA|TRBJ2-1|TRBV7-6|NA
CASSLESRISEQFF
TGTGCCAGCAGCTTAGAATCCAGGATAAGCGAGCAGTTCTTC
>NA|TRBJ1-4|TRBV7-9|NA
CASSGGGAYEKLFF
TGTGCCAGCAGCGGCGGCGGGGCATATGAAAAACTGTTTTTT
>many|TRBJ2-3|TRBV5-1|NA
CASSAILALTDTQYF
TGCGCCAGCAGCGCCATACTAGCTCTCACAGATACGCAGTATTTT
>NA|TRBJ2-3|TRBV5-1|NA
CASSLAASPTDTQYF
TGCGCCAGCAGCTTGGCAGCAAGTCCCACAGATACGCAGTATTTT
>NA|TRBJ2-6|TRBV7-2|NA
CASGESGANVLTF
TGTGCCAGTGGGGAATCCGGGGCCAACGTCCTGACTTTC
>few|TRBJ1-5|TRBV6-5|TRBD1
CASSYPSDRRISNQPQHF
TGTGCCAGCAGTTACCCCTCGGACAGGAGGATTAGCAATCAGCCCCAGCATTTT
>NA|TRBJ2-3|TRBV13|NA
CASSTGQNKQYF
TGTGCCAGCAGCACCGGACAGAATAAGCAGTATTTT
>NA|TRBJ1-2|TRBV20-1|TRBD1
CSVSDRVGGYTF
TGCAGTGTTTCGGACAGGGTGGGAGGCTACACCTTC
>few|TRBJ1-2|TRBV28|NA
CASSLQDSYGYTF
TGTGCCAGCAGTTTACAGGATTCCTATGGCTACACCTTC
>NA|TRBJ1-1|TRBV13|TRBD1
CASSLRTGMRTEAFF
TGTGCCAGCAGCTTAAGGACAGGGATGAGGACTGAAGCTTTCTTT
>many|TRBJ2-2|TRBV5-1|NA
CASSLGLGWAGELFF
TGCGCCAGCAGCTTGGGGCTAGGATGGGCCGGGGAGCTGTTTTTT
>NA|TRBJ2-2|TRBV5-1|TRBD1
CASSLARTGAGELFF
TGCGCCAGCAGCTTGGCCCGGACAGGGGCCGGGGAGCTGTTTTTT
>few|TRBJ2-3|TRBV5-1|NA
CASSLGQTRTDTQYF
TGCGCCAGCAGCTTGGGTCAGACCCGCACAGATACGCAGTATTTT
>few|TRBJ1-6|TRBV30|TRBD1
CAWSVPRQGARFLHF
TGTGCCTGGAGTGTACCTCGACAGGGGGCAAGGTTTCTCCACTTT
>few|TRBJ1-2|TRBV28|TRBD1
CASIRSGQGAYGYTF
TGTGCCAGCATTCGCAGCGGACAGGGTGCCTATGGCTACACCTTC
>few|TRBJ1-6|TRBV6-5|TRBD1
CASSYSPGTGSPLHF
TGTGCCAGCAGTTACTCCCCTGGGACAGGTTCACCCCTCCACTTT
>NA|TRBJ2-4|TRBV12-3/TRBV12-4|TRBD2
CASSRGLAGQNIQYF
TGTGCCAGCAGCCGCGGACTAGCGGGGCAAAACATTCAGTACTTC
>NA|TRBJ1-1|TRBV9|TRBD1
CASSARQGGSAEAFF
TGTGCCAGCAGCGCTAGACAGGGTGGTAGCGCTGAAGCTTTCTTT
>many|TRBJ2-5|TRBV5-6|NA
CASSLVQETQYF
TGTGCCAGCAGCTTGGTCCAAGAGACCCAGTACTTC
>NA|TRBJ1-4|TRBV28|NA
CASSEIQGLAEKLFF
TGTGCCAGCAGTGAAATACAGGGCCTGGCTGAAAAACTGTTTTTT
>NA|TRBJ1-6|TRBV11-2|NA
CASSLGRGLGSPLHF
TGTGCCAGCAGCTTAGGACGTGGATTGGGTTCACCCCTCCACTTT
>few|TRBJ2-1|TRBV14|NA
CASSRDSPPEQFF
TGTGCCAGCAGCCGGGACTCACCCCCAGAGCAGTTCTTC
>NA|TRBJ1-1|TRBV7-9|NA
CASSPRTTGAEAFF
TGTGCCAGCAGCCCAAGAACCACGGGAGCTGAAGCTTTCTTT
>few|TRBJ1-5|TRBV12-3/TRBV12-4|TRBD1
CASSLGGQGVTQPQHF
TGTGCCAGCAGTTTAGGGGGACAGGGGGTCACTCAGCCCCAGCATTTT
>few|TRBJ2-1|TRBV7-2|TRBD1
CASSPAGTGLYNEQFF
TGTGCCAGCAGCCCCGCCGGGACAGGACTATACAATGAGCAGTTCTTC
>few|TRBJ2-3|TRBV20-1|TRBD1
CSAPRGFRTDTQYF
TGCAGTGCACCCAGGGGGTTCCGGACAGATACGCAGTATTTT